The next 32 T cell receptor beta chains were all read from a single sample in a study of neurological immune-mediated disorders. TCRdb processed the 5' RACE reads anew with MiXCR; each CDR3 protein has one entry. Of roughly 80,000 distinct CDR3 sequences listed, 17% were seen once; the top ten hold just over 15%. The sample comprised PBMCs. These receptors originate from a woman between 35 and 50 years old in good health.

This clonotype was found many times. J is TRBJ2-1 and V is TRBV28; TRBD2 agrees at 10 bases. V lost 7 bases to trimming and J lost 7 bases; unmatched junction nucleotides: 10. The germline CDR1 and CDR2 sequences are MDHEN and SYDVKM. This CDR3 is built from 15 residues. CDR3 coding DNA: TGTGCCAGCACCGGTAGCGGGGGGCCTCGAAATGAGCAGTTCTTC. It translates to CASTGSGGPRNEQFF.

This clonotype was found many times. The rearrangement joins TRBV20-1 to TRBJ2-1; D tentatively fits TRBD1 or TRBD2 (5 bases each). The V end was cut by 5 bases, the J end by 8 bases, with 19 bases between. Germline V lookup: CDR1 DFQATT, CDR2 SNEGSKA (reference sequence). This CDR3 contains 14 residues. CDR3 in DNA: TGCAGTGCTGGGGACGCTTCCTCCTCCGATGAGCAGTTCTTC. It is translated as CSAGDASSSDEQFF.

This clonotype was counted at least ten times. The chain links TRBV2 to TRBJ2-4; 12 nucleotides match TRBD2. The V segment lost 4 bases and the J segment 7 bases; nucleotides outside the gene matches: 8. There are 16 residues in the CDR3. In germline, CDR1 is SNHLY, CDR2 FYNNEI. CDR3: CASSGPSGGAGNIQYF. CDR3 DNA: TGTGCCAGCAGTGGGCCTAGCGGGGGGGCAGGTAACATTCAGTACTTC.

This clonotype has ten or more counts. The J gene is TRBJ2-1, the V gene TRBV15; no definite D call. The V end was cut by 0 bases, the J end by 5 bases, with 14 bases between. CDR1 and CDR2 (germline): LNHNV, YYDKDF (reference sequence). The length of the CDR3 is 16 residues. CDR3 sequence (DNA): TGTGCCACCAGCAGAGATGGGGATACCACAAACAATGAGCAGTTCTTC. Translation gives CATSRDGDTTNNEQFF.

This clonotype came up a few times. The rearrangement uses TRBV29-1 and TRBJ1-1, with D uncertain. With 2 bases removed from V and 0 bases from J, the gap between germline ends came to 4 bases. The CDR3 runs 12 residues. The germline gives CDR1 SQVTM, CDR2 ANQGSEA. For the CDR3, the DNA is TGCAGCGTTGAATTCCTGAACACTGAAGCTTTCTTT. As protein: CSVEFLNTEAFF.

This clonotype was recorded at least ten times. This chain connects TRBV7-2 to TRBJ2-6; 9 bases fit TRBD2. Germline V gene data show CDR1 as SGHTA and CDR2 as FQGNSA. V lost 5 bases, J lost 1 base, and 12 bases stayed unmatched. The CDR3 length is 19 residues. The CDR3 region has the DNA TGTGCCAGCAGCAAATCGGCGGGGGGGCCCGGATCTGGGGCCAACGTCCTGACTTTC. Its protein is CASSKSAGGPGSGANVLTF. The variable domain in full, with the rest retrieved from reference TRBV7-2 and TRBJ2-6, is GAGVSQSPSNKVTEKGKDVELRCDPISGHTALYWYRQSLGQGLEFLIYFQGNSAPDKSGLPSDRFSAERTGGSVSTLTIQRTQQEDSAVYLCASSKSAGGPGSGANVLTFGAGSRLTVL.

This clonotype was seen at least ten times. The chain employs TRBV5-1 and TRBJ1-5, with 9 bases aligning to TRBD1. The CDR3 is 15 amino acids. CDR1 is SGHRS, CDR2 YFSETQ, per germline. The ends lost 0 bases at V and 2 bases at J; junction bases unmatched: 0. For the CDR3, the DNA is TGCGCCAGCAGCTTGGGGGACAGGGGCAATCAGCCCCAGCATTTT. This sequence encodes CASSLGDRGNQPQHF.

This clonotype was picked up many times. The chain has TRBV29-1 and TRBJ2-7; D is unresolved. The V and J ends lost 4 bases and 4 bases respectively, with 8 bases between them. The CDR3 runs 11 residues. CDR1 is SQVTM, CDR2 ANQGSEA, per germline. The CDR3 nucleotides are TGCAGCGTTGTCTGGGGATACGAGCAGTACTTC. Protein: CSVVWGYEQYF.

This clonotype was detected many times. The chain has TRBV3-1 and TRBJ2-4; the D gene is possibly TRBD1 (5 bases). Germline CDR1 is LGHDT and CDR2 is YNNKEL (reference sequence). The CDR3 runs to 13 residues. Trimming removed 5 bases from V and 11 bases from J, with 16 bases in between. This CDR3 reads CASSDSYKLVQYF. The CDR3 DNA is TGTGCCAGCAGCGACAGTTATAAGCTAGTTCAGTACTTC.

This clonotype showed up many times. The DNA of the CDR3 is TGCGCCAGCAGCCAAGACTTAACGACAGGGGGCGGAGGGGAGCTGTTTTTT. Translating gives CASSQDLTTGGGGELFF. The rearrangement links TRBV4-3 to TRBJ2-2, with 10 bases matching TRBD1. The trim removed 0 bases at V and 8 bases at J, leaving 9 bases unmatched. Germline V CDR1 and CDR2: LGHNA, YSLEER. The CDR3 totals 17 residues.

This clonotype was recorded many times. The CDR3 DNA follows: TGTGCCAGCACCCCTTTGGGAGGGACTAGCACAGATACGCAGTATTTT. This sequence encodes CASTPLGGTSTDTQYF. The V call is TRBV12-3 or TRBV12-4, the J call TRBJ2-3, with TRBD2 matching 7 bases. The CDR3 covers 16 residues. Trimming removed 7 bases from V and 0 bases from J; junction bases left unmatched: 10.

This clonotype was recorded many times. J is TRBJ2-5 and V is TRBV4-1, with TRBD2 identical over 12 bases. CDR1 and CDR2 from the germline V gene are MGHRA and YSYEKL. The CDR3 consists of 16 residues. The V segment lost 0 bases and the J segment 2 bases; nucleotides outside the gene matches: 1. CDR3 in DNA: TGCGCCAGCAGCCAAGAAGGACTAGCGGGGCAAGAGACCCAGTACTTC. Amino acids: CASSQEGLAGQETQYF.

This clonotype was seen at least ten times. V gene TRBV3-1 combines with J gene TRBJ2-1; 13 bases are shared with TRBD2. The CDR3 is made up of 19 amino acids. Unmatched junction bases numbered 9, after V lost 4 bases and J lost 0 bases. CDR1 is LGHDT and CDR2 is YNNKEL in the germline V gene (reference sequence). The CDR3 loop reads CASSLRLAGGWSSYNEQFF. In DNA form, the CDR3 reads TGTGCCAGCAGCCTAAGACTAGCGGGGGGTTGGAGCTCCTACAATGAGCAGTTCTTC.

This clonotype was seen repeatedly, ten times or more. The chain uses TRBV10-3 and TRBJ2-1; 11 positions match TRBD2. Germline CDR1 reads ENHRY; CDR2 reads SYGVKD. The CDR3 has 16 residues. With 4 bases clipped from V and 4 bases from J, the junction kept 6 bases outside the gene matches. The CDR3 loop reads CAISGLIAGGYNEQFF. CDR3 nucleotides: TGTGCCATCAGTGGTTTAATAGCGGGGGGGTACAATGAGCAGTTCTTC.

This clonotype was observed many times. The chain links TRBV19 to TRBJ1-1; TRBD1 agrees at 11 bases. The trim removed 6 bases at V and 2 bases at J, leaving 2 bases unmatched. The CDR3 totals 14 residues. Per germline, CDR1 LNHDA and CDR2 SQIVND (reference sequence). The CDR3 spells CASRGQGENTEAFF. CDR3 in DNA: TGTGCCAGTAGGGGACAGGGGGAAAACACTGAAGCTTTCTTT.

This clonotype was counted many times. V is TRBV10-3 and J is TRBJ2-3, with a possible D match to TRBD2 (5 bases). Germline loops: CDR1 ENHRY, CDR2 SYGVKD. V was pared by 3 bases and J by 6 bases, with 16 bases between. This CDR3 has 15 residues. The CDR3 here is CAISEHGESDDTQYF. The CDR3, as DNA: TGTGCCATCAGTGAACACGGGGAATCGGACGATACGCAGTATTTT.

The table lists this clonotype with many counts. This chain links TRBV12-3 or TRBV12-4 with TRBJ1-1, with D uncertain. V lost 3 bases, J lost 4 bases, and 15 bases lay in between. The CDR3 loop spans 15 amino acids. This CDR3 is CASSFGSSWGTEAFF. The CDR3 region has the DNA TGTGCCAGCAGTTTTGGCTCTTCGTGGGGCACTGAAGCTTTCTTT.

This clonotype came up many times. CDR3 in amino acids: CASSFRDRVREQYF. CDR3 DNA sequence: TGTGCCAGCAGCTTCCGGGACAGGGTGAGGGAGCAGTACTTC. V usage is TRBV7-8 and J usage is TRBJ2-7; 9 bases line up with TRBD1. V was clipped by 3 bases and J by 7 bases; unmatched bases: 7. The CDR3 is 14 amino acids. Germline CDR1 SGHVS, CDR2 FQNEAQ.

This clonotype was seen many times. The V and J genes are TRBV20-1 and TRBJ2-4, with TRBD1 as a possible D gene (6 bases). The CDR3 covers 14 residues. Trimming stripped 3 bases from V and 3 bases from J, with 12 bases between. The germline V gene has CDR1 DFQATT and CDR2 SNEGSKA (reference sequence). CDR3 nucleotide sequence: TGCAGTGCTAGGGACAGACCTCTCAAAAACATTCAGTACTTC. It is translated as CSARDRPLKNIQYF.

This clonotype appeared many times. The chain has TRBV9 and TRBJ1-2; perhaps TRBD1 as D (5 bases). Trimming cost V 3 bases and J 4 bases, with 13 bases left between them. Germline V gives CDR1 SGDLS, CDR2 YYNGEE. The CDR3 is made up of 14 amino acids. CDR3 nucleotides: TGTGCCAGCAGCGGTAGACAGACCTTCTATGGCTACACCTTC. Translation: CASSGRQTFYGYTF.

In this sample, this clonotype turned up many times. This chain links TRBV29-1 with TRBJ1-1; D uncertain. Trimming removed 4 bases from V and 6 bases from J, with 6 bases in between. CDR1 SQVTM and CDR2 ANQGSEA come from the germline V gene. CDR3 length: 10 residues. The DNA for the CDR3 is TGCAGCGTTGGTGAATCTGAAGCTTTCTTT. Translated, it gives CSVGESEAFF.

The table lists this clonotype with many counts. The chain employs TRBV6-2 or TRBV6-3 and TRBJ1-1; D is ambiguous. The CDR3 is 14 residues long. Germline CDR1 MNHEY, CDR2 SVGEGT. The V end lost 7 bases, the J end lost 1 base, and 13 bases lay between the germline ends. The CDR3 reads CASTQLNRNTEAFF. The CDR3 DNA follows: TGTGCCAGCACCCAATTAAACCGGAACACTGAAGCTTTCTTT.

This clonotype was seen repeatedly, ten times or more. The V gene is TRBV3-1, the J gene TRBJ2-1; D possibly corresponds to TRBD2 (5 bases). CDR1 is LGHDT and CDR2 is YNNKEL in the germline V gene (reference sequence). CDR3 length: 14 residues. Trimming stripped 3 bases from V and 2 bases from J, with 8 bases between. The CDR3 reads CASSHGSAYNEQFF. In DNA form, the CDR3 reads TGTGCCAGCAGCCATGGTAGCGCCTACAATGAGCAGTTCTTC.

This clonotype showed up many times. The chain combines TRBV2 with TRBJ2-2; 7 bases map to TRBD2. Trimming cost V 6 bases and J 2 bases; bases outside gene matches: 12. The CDR3 consists of 17 residues. Germline CDR1 SNHLY, CDR2 FYNNEI. CDR3 sequence: CASSLGGRVRNTGELFF. CDR3 coding DNA: TGTGCCAGCAGCCTGGGGGGGAGAGTAAGAAACACCGGGGAGCTGTTTTTT.

This clonotype was counted at least ten times. The chain combines TRBV7-2 with TRBJ2-7, with TRBD1 identical over 8 bases. The CDR3 is 15 residues long. Germline V gene lookup returns CDR1 SGHTA and CDR2 FQGNSA. Losses at the gene ends were 2 bases for V and 6 bases for J; bases not matched to a gene: 9. CDR3 nucleotide sequence: TGTGCCAGCAGCTTAAATCCAGGGGGCTTGTTCGAGCAGTACGTC. Encoded protein: CASSLNPGGLFEQYV.

In its sample, this clonotype was seen many times. The rearrangement joins TRBV6-2 or TRBV6-3 to TRBJ2-7; 8 positions match TRBD1. Germline assignment: CDR1 MNHEY and CDR2 SVGEGT. The CDR3 consists of 13 residues. J lost 5 bases, V lost 6 bases, and 6 bases had no gene match. The CDR3 is CASSSDRVHEQYF. The DNA of the CDR3 is TGTGCCAGCAGCTCGGACAGGGTCCACGAGCAGTACTTC.

Many counts were recorded for this clonotype. The V gene is TRBV20-1, the J gene TRBJ2-1; D may be TRBD2 (6 bases). The CDR3 runs to 12 residues. Germline CDR1 is DFQATT and CDR2 is SNEGSKA (reference sequence). Trimming stripped 0 bases from V and 15 bases from J, with 15 bases between. CDR3 bases: TGCAGTGCTAGAGAGTTGGGGGGAAAGGCGTTCTTC. Translation: CSARELGGKAFF.

This clonotype showed up just a few times. V and J are TRBV6-5 and TRBJ2-2; tentative D call: TRBD2 (6 bases). The CDR3 covers 16 residues. V gave up 7 bases and J gave up 1 base, with 16 bases separating them. The V gene's germline CDR1 is MNHEY and CDR2 SVGAGI. CDR3 DNA: TGTGCCAGCAAGCGGGCCGGAGGACAGAACACCGGGGAGCTGTTTTTT. Its protein is CASKRAGGQNTGELFF.

This clonotype was seen many times. The chain couples TRBV5-6 to TRBJ1-5; TRBD1 is a possible D gene (5 bases). Germline CDR1 reads SGHDT; CDR2 reads YYEEEE. V gave up 2 bases and J gave up 3 bases, with 12 bases separating them. This CDR3 has 15 amino acids. The CDR3 bases are TGTGCCAGCAGCTTTTCCCAGGGATACAATCAGCCCCAGCATTTT. Its protein product is CASSFSQGYNQPQHF.

This clonotype appeared many times. This chain links TRBV9 with TRBJ2-7; D is possibly TRBD2 (7 bases). The CDR3 totals 14 residues. V gave up 0 bases and J gave up 5 bases, with 12 bases separating them. The germline gives CDR1 SGDLS, CDR2 YYNGEE. This CDR3 reads CASSVAGGDHEQYF. CDR3 bases: TGTGCCAGCAGCGTAGCGGGGGGCGACCACGAGCAGTACTTC.

This clonotype was counted many times. V usage is TRBV5-1 and J usage is TRBJ2-7, with 7 bases matching TRBD1. This CDR3 region has 13 residues. The germline V gene has CDR1 SGHRS and CDR2 YFSETQ. The V segment lost 7 bases and the J segment 2 bases; nucleotides outside the gene matches: 6. The CDR3 sequence: CASSSQGAYEQYF. DNA of the CDR3: TGCGCCAGCTCCTCCCAGGGGGCCTACGAGCAGTACTTC.

There are many counts of this clonotype. The chain carries TRBV20-1 and TRBJ2-7; D may correspond to TRBD1 or TRBD2 (5 bases each). The CDR3 has 15 amino acids. Germline loops: CDR1 DFQATT, CDR2 SNEGSKA (reference sequence). V gave up 6 bases and J gave up 0 bases, with 18 bases separating them. CDR3 amino acids: CSANTGTQASYEQYF. In nucleotides, the CDR3 is TGCAGTGCAAATACCGGGACGCAGGCCTCCTACGAGCAGTACTTC.